These 16 T cell receptor beta chains were all obtained from the same sample, sequenced in a study of blood T cell repertoires in COVID-19. Here immunoSEQ multiplex PCR was the method, and the copy in TCRdb shows in-frame clones only, minus some. The data show around 300,000 clones, with around 91% seen just once and around 1.7% held by the top ten. The sequenced sample consisted of PBMCs or T cells enriched from blood (not recorded which). Receptors were obtained from a woman in her late teens or twenties with acute COVID-19.

This clone was recorded only once. This sequence joins TRBV28 and TRBJ2-1; tentatively, D is TRBD2 (6 bases). Germline lookup yields CDR1 MDHEN and CDR2 SYDVKM. Trimming shortened V by 2 bases and J by 8 bases, and 10 bases separated the two germline ends. The length of the CDR3 is 13 residues. This chain's CDR3 is CASSLIAGYEQFF. The CDR3 DNA sequence: TGTGCCAGCAGTTTAATTGCGGGGTATGAGCAGTTCTTC.

The rearrangement joins TRBV19 to TRBJ1-1, with 8 bases lining up with TRBD1. The CDR3 is 15 residues long. CDR1 and CDR2 (germline): LNHDA, SQIVND (reference sequence). With V trimmed by 3 bases and J by 1 base, 4 bases remained unmatched. The CDR3 bases are TGTGCCAGTAGTATTGACAGGGGCTGGAACACTGAAGCTTTCTTT. This codes for CASSIDRGWNTEAFF. Filled out from reference TRBV19 and TRBJ1-1, the complete variable domain reads DGGITQSPKYLFRKEGQNVTLSCEQNLNHDAMYWYRQDPGQGLRLIYYSQIVNDFQKGDIAEGYSVSREKKESFPLTVTSAQKNPTAFYLCASSIDRGWNTEAFFGQGTRLTVV.

V and J are TRBV7-3 and TRBJ1-2; 11 positions agree with TRBD1. CDR3 length: 16 residues. CDR1 is SGHTA and CDR2 is FQGTGA in the germline V gene. The V segment lost 2 bases and the J segment 8 bases; nucleotides outside the gene matches: 10. The CDR3 here is CASSLRTGGARLGYTF. CDR3 nucleotide sequence: TGTGCCAGCAGCTTACGGACAGGGGGCGCTCGATTGGGCTACACCTTC.

The J gene is TRBJ1-1, the V gene TRBV19; 7 nucleotides line up with TRBD1. V lost 10 bases to trimming and J lost 4 bases; unmatched junction nucleotides: 3. The CDR3 runs to 11 residues. Germline CDR1 is LNHDA and CDR2 is SQIVND (reference sequence). DNA for the CDR3: TGTGCCACCTCAGGGGGCACTGAAGCTTTCTTT. It translates to CATSGGTEAFF.

V gene TRBV28 combines with J gene TRBJ2-7; the D gene is possibly TRBD1 (6 bases). Trimming removed 3 bases from V and 7 bases from J, with 16 bases in between. Germline V gives CDR1 MDHEN, CDR2 SYDVKM. The CDR3 is 14 residues long. The CDR3 DNA is TGTGCCAGCAGTTTCCCGGTAGGGGGTGGGGAGCAGTACTTC. Translation gives CASSFPVGGGEQYF.

The chain couples TRBV7-8 to TRBJ2-7, with 8 bases that match TRBD2. The trim removed 5 bases at V and 0 bases at J, leaving 9 bases unmatched. Germline CDR1 reads SGHVS; CDR2 reads FQNEAQ. The CDR3 is 16 residues long. In nucleotides, the CDR3 is TGTGCCAGCAGCCCGACGGTACTAGCGGACTCCTACGAGCAGTACTTC. The encoded protein is CASSPTVLADSYEQYF.

The chain couples TRBV6-5 to TRBJ2-7; 7 positions agree with TRBD1. The CDR3 has 14 residues. CDR1 is MNHEY, CDR2 SVGAGI, per germline. J gave up 4 bases and V 7 bases, and 10 bases lay outside the gene matches. The CDR3 DNA follows: TGTGCCAGCAACCTCCGGGACAGCCCATACGAGCAGTACTTC. Its protein product is CASNLRDSPYEQYF.

V usage is TRBV14 and J usage is TRBJ2-7, with 8 bases fitting TRBD2. The germline V gene has CDR1 SGHDN and CDR2 FVKESK. The CDR3 covers 16 residues. With 0 bases clipped from V and 6 bases from J, the junction kept 10 bases outside the gene matches. In DNA form, the CDR3 reads TGTGCCAGCAGCCAAGACACAGCGGGAGCATTTCCCGAGCAGTACTTC. Amino acids: CASSQDTAGAFPEQYF.

CDR3 nucleotides: TGTGCCAGCAGTCCCTTTGGACAGCCTATCTACGAGCAGTACTTC. Encoded protein: CASSPFGQPIYEQYF. The V call is TRBV27, the J call TRBJ2-7, with D perhaps TRBD1 (6 bases). The CDR3 spans 15 residues. Germline values: CDR1 MNHEY, CDR2 SMNVEV (reference sequence). Trimming removed 5 bases at V and 3 bases at J, with 17 bases between.

This clone appeared a single time. The chain recombines TRBV28 with TRBJ1-4; 7 bases line up with TRBD1. The germline gives CDR1 MDHEN, CDR2 SYDVKM. This CDR3 spans 16 amino acids. V dropped 5 bases and J dropped 0; count of bases not matched to a gene: 6. This CDR3 reads CASSRTGAATNEKLFF. CDR3 coding DNA: TGTGCCAGCAGTCGAACAGGGGCCGCAACTAATGAAAAACTGTTTTTT.

About this clone itself: Other DNA sequences from this sample encode an identical CDR3 as well. This chain connects TRBV11-2 to TRBJ2-6; no firm D call. This CDR3 has 15 amino acids. The germline V and J ends were trimmed by 1 base and 4 bases, with 8 bases remaining between them. Per the germline V gene, CDR1 is SGHAT and CDR2 is FQNNGV. The CDR3 reads CASSLGSSGANVLTF. The CDR3 DNA is TGTGCCAGCAGCTTAGGAAGCTCCGGGGCCAACGTCCTGACTTTC. The variable domain in full, with the rest retrieved from reference TRBV11-2 and TRBJ2-6, is EAGVAQSPRYKIIEKRQSVAFWCNPISGHATLYWYQQILGQGPKLLIQFQNNGVVDDSQLPKDRFSAERLKGVDSTLKIQPAKLEDSAVYLCASSLGSSGANVLTFGAGSRLTVL.

The CDR3: CSASRLASEQFF. CDR3 DNA: TGCAGTGCTAGTAGGCTAGCCAGTGAGCAGTTCTTC. The chain has TRBV20-1 and TRBJ2-1; D is perhaps TRBD2 (5 bases). The germline V gene has CDR1 DFQATT and CDR2 SNEGSKA (reference sequence). The germline V and J ends were trimmed by 3 bases and 9 bases, with 12 bases remaining between them. CDR3 length equals 12 residues.

J is TRBJ2-7 and V is TRBV18; 12 nucleotides align to TRBD2. J gave up 10 bases and V 0 bases, and 13 bases lay outside the gene matches. The length of the CDR3 is 17 residues. Germline CDR1 is KGHSH and CDR2 is LQKENI. The CDR3 sequence is CASSPPPGLAGRAGQYF. The CDR3 bases are TGTGCCAGCTCACCACCCCCCGGACTAGCGGGGAGGGCCGGACAGTACTTC.

The rearrangement uses TRBV6-1 and TRBJ1-1; no clear D. Germline V gives CDR1 MNHNS, CDR2 SASEGT. Trimming removed 3 bases at V and 0 bases at J, with 8 bases between. The CDR3 sequence is 14 residues long. CDR3 coding DNA: TGTGCCAGCAGTGACCGGGGTATGAACACTGAAGCTTTCTTT. Residues: CASSDRGMNTEAFF.

The rearrangement uses TRBV2 and TRBJ1-3; a possible D gene is TRBD1 (5 bases). The V gene lost 4 bases and the J gene lost 0 bases, with 10 bases spanning the gap. CDR3 length: 15 amino acids. Germline values: CDR1 SNHLY, CDR2 FYNNEI. The CDR3 DNA follows: TGTGCCAGCAGTGCCGGGGGTTTCTCTGGAAACACCATATATTTT. Protein sequence: CASSAGGFSGNTIYF.

The chain uses TRBV7-2 and TRBJ2-7; D unclear. The CDR3 contains 11 residues. CDR1 is SGHTA, CDR2 FQGNSA, per germline. Trimming pared 5 bases from V and 4 bases from J, leaving 6 bases between. The CDR3 reads CASSPRYEQYF. CDR3 nucleotides: TGTGCCAGCAGCCCCCGGTACGAGCAGTACTTC.